What follows are 10 T cell receptor beta chains derived from one specimen sequenced in a study of shared clonotypes between healthy human individuals. Clones were sequenced by immunoSEQ multiplex PCR, and TCRdb holds only the in-frame ones, with some missing. The sample records approximately 530,000 clones, 95% to 97% being singletons. The source material was naive CD4+ T cells sorted from blood. Subset reported: CD45RA+ positively selected. Every receptor here comes from a woman between 25 and 40 years old in good health.

The rearrangement uses TRBV4-1 and TRBJ2-1; 7 bases are shared with TRBD2. The CDR3 length is 16 residues. CDR1 is MGHRA and CDR2 is YSYEKL in the germline V gene. The ends lost 1 base at V and 4 bases at J; junction bases unmatched: 7. In nucleotides, the CDR3 is TGCGCCAGCAGCCAAGGAATGGGACTACGTTACAATGAGCAGTTCTTC. It is translated as CASSQGMGLRYNEQFF.

The chain carries TRBV15 and TRBJ2-7; the D is unclear. This CDR3 has 12 residues. Germline values: CDR1 LNHNV, CDR2 YYDKDF (reference sequence). V lost 6 bases to trimming and J lost 6 bases, with 12 bases between them. The chain's CDR3 is CATSRARSEQYF. For the CDR3, the DNA is TGTGCCACCAGTAGGGCGCGGAGCGAGCAGTACTTC.

The chain combines TRBV2 with TRBJ2-7; 9 bases fit TRBD2. V trimming: 8 bases; J trimming: 7 bases; junction bases outside the gene matches: 15. Germline CDR1 SNHLY, CDR2 FYNNEI. The CDR3 extends over 15 amino acids. CDR3 nucleotides: TGTGCCAGCGGATCAGTAGCGGGAGAAGCTGCGGAGCAGTACTTC. Translated, it gives CASGSVAGEAAEQYF.

The V and J genes are TRBV19 and TRBJ2-3, with TRBD2 matching 14 bases. This CDR3 is built from 18 residues. The V gene's germline CDR1 is LNHDA and CDR2 SQIVND (reference sequence). V gave up 3 bases and J gave up 5 bases; unmatched junction bases: 10. CDR3 in amino acids: CASSMIGLAGGRGDTQYF. The CDR3 DNA sequence: TGTGCCAGTAGTATGATAGGACTAGCGGGAGGCAGGGGAGATACGCAGTATTTT.

V is TRBV5-1 and J is TRBJ2-7; TRBD2 matches at 11 bases. This CDR3 contains 15 residues. The V gene's germline CDR1 is SGHRS and CDR2 YFSETQ. V shed 2 bases and J 5 bases; nucleotides not matched to a gene: 6. For the CDR3, the DNA is TGCGCCAGCAGCTTAATAGCGGGAGGGCTTAACGAGCAGTACTTC. Protein product: CASSLIAGGLNEQYF.

The chain recombines TRBV6-1 with TRBJ2-3, with D possibly being TRBD2 (6 bases). This CDR3 spans 14 amino acids. CDR1 and CDR2 from the germline V gene are MNHNS and SASEGT. Deletions cut 4 bases from V and 2 bases from J, with 10 bases between. DNA of the CDR3: TGTGCCAGCAGTGGAGGACTAACCACAGATACGCAGTATTTT. Protein product: CASSGGLTTDTQYF.

This chain links TRBV9 with TRBJ2-5; 9 positions match TRBD1. The J call is doubtful: the DNA matches TRBJ2-7 better. Per germline, CDR1 SGDLS and CDR2 YYNGEE. CDR3 size: 16 residues. CDR3 bases: TGTGCCAGCAGCGTAGGATGGGACAGGGATCTCTACGAGCAGTACTTC. It is translated as CASSVGWDRDLYEQYF.

The rearrangement joins TRBV5-1 to TRBJ2-3, with 8 bases fitting TRBD2. V lost 4 bases to trimming and J lost 2 bases; unmatched junction nucleotides: 6. CDR1 is SGHRS and CDR2 is YFSETQ in the germline V gene. This CDR3 contains 15 residues. The CDR3 region is CASSRLASSTDTQYF. Written as DNA, the CDR3 is TGCGCCAGCAGCCGACTAGCGTCATCCACAGATACGCAGTATTTT.

A single count supports this clone. The rearrangement joins TRBV7-9 to TRBJ1-3, with 7 bases lining up with TRBD1. V gave up 11 bases and J gave up 0 bases; unmatched junction bases: 7. The germline gives CDR1 SEHNR, CDR2 FQNEAQ (reference sequence). The length of the CDR3 is 14 residues. CDR3 sequence: CAVRQGSSGNTIYF. The CDR3 bases are TGTGCCGTACGACAGGGAAGCTCTGGAAACACCATATATTTT.

This rearrangement joins TRBV18 to TRBJ2-4; tentatively, D is TRBD1 or TRBD2 (5 bases each). Trimming took 1 base from V and 3 from J, leaving 10 bases between them. The CDR3 contains 15 residues. The V gene's germline CDR1 is KGHSH and CDR2 LQKENI. CDR3 sequence: CASSPRQGDKNIQYF. CDR3 nucleotides: TGTGCCAGCTCACCACGCCAGGGAGACAAAAACATTCAGTACTTC.